This T cell receptor beta chain came from a study of T cell repertoires in cytomegalovirus infection. Study-level background: As its CMV epitopes, the study selected recently identified HLA-C-restricted and well-studied HLA-B-restricted targets.

Concerning this clonotype itself: What it recognizes is unknown.

CDR1 is SGHTA, CDR2 FQGNSA, per germline. The CDR3 totals 13 residues. V dropped 5 bases and J dropped 6 bases, with 14 bases sitting between them. One entry per CDR3 protein results from TCRdb running MiXCR on the reads. This table holds 50,000 to 60,000 distinct CDR3 sequences, around 20% found once. The clonotype was recovered from a human donor in good health (CMV status not recorded). Some clones in this sample may be carry-over from other donors' samples. This chain joins TRBV7-2 and TRBJ2-7; D is ambiguous. The starting material was CD8+ T cells from cultured PBMCs, obtained from culture after CMV antigen stimulation. The CDR3 nucleotides read TGTGCCAGCAGCCAAGGAAGGTTGGGCGAGCAGTACTTC. As protein: CASSQGRLGEQYF.